The T cell receptor (beta chain) under discussion was sequenced for a study of CD8 T cells in ankylosing spondylitis. Notes on the study in general: Enrichment of disease-linked clones was reportedly significant in matched ankylosing spondylitis synovial fluid.

Researchers built TCR beta libraries using quantitative 5'-RACE with molecular barcodes. TCRdb re-called the 5' RACE reads through MiXCR, storing one row per CDR3 protein. The sample contains under 55,000 distinct CDR3 sequences, less than 8.5% of which appear only once. This CDR3 spans 14 amino acids. Germline loops: CDR1 SGHVS, CDR2 FQNEAQ. The ends were cut back, 5 bases at V and 6 bases at J, with 15 bases in the middle. The sample holds many counts of this clonotype. Its antigen is currently unknown. The V and J genes are TRBV7-8 and TRBJ2-3; a weak D match, TRBD2 (5 bases). This clonotype was obtained from a female donor with ankylosing spondylitis or in good health (not recorded which). Sequencing was carried out using blood, either unsorted or a sorted T cell fraction (not recorded which). CDR3 region: CASSRSRVSDTQYF. DNA of the CDR3: TGTGCCAGCAGCCGATCGAGGGTCTCCGATACGCAGTATTTT.